The entry below gives a single TCR beta chain sequence along with its context. Trimming took 1 base from V and 4 from J; bases not matched to a gene: 17. This CDR3 spans 19 amino acids. Per the germline V gene, CDR1 is SGHTA and CDR2 is FQGNSA. Sequenced by immunoSEQ multiplex PCR; TCRdb stores in-frame clones only, minus some. The sample records about 490,000 clones, approximately 83% being singletons. These data are taken from a study of blood T cell repertoires in COVID-19. The V call is TRBV7-2, the J call TRBJ1-2; 8 positions agree with TRBD1. The receptor comes from a human donor in a cohort sampled during active COVID-19. What was sequenced was peripheral blood. CDR3 in DNA: TGTGCCAGCAGCTTAGTCGGAACCGCTTACGCAGGGGGCGGCTATGGCTACACCTTC. As protein: CASSLVGTAYAGGGYGYTF.